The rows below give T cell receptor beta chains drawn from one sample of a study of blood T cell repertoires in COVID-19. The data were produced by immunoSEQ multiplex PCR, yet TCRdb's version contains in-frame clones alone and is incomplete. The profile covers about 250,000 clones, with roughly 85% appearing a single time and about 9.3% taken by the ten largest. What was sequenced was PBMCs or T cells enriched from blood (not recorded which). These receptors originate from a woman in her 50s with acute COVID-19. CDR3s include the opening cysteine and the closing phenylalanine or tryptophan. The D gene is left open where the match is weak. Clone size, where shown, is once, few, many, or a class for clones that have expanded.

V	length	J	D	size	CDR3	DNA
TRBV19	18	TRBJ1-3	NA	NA	CASSTATTTGEFGNTIYF	TGTGCCAGTAGTACCGCCACGACAACCGGGGAATTTGGAAACACCATATATTTT
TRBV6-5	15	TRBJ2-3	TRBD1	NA	CASSYSGTGGDTQYF	TGTGCCAGCAGTTACAGTGGGACAGGGGGTGATACGCAGTATTTT
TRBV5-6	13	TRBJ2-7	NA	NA	CASSLTPPYEQYF	TGTGCCAGCAGCTTGACACCTCCCTACGAGCAGTACTTC
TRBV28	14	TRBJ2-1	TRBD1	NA	CASWARQGGNEQFF	TGTGCCAGCTGGGCCCGACAGGGTGGGAATGAGCAGTTCTTC
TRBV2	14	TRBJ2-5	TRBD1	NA	CASSVWTGRETQYF	TGTGCCAGCAGTGTCTGGACAGGGAGGGAGACCCAGTACTTC
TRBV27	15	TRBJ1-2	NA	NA	CASSPPPAYGYGYTF	TGTGCCAGCAGTCCCCCTCCCGCCTATGGCTATGGCTACACCTTC
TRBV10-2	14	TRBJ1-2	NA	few	CASSARESNYGYTF	TGCGCCAGCAGTGCCCGCGAAAGCAACTATGGCTACACCTTC
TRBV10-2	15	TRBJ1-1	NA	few	CASRVGGQPNTEAFF	TGCGCCAGCAGGGTAGGTGGACAGCCGAACACTGAAGCTTTCTTT
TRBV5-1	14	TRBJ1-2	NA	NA	CANSSPGQNYGYTF	TGCGCCAACTCATCCCCGGGACAAAACTATGGCTACACCTTC
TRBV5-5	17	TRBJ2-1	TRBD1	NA	CASSFLNRGMNYNEQFF	TGTGCCAGCAGCTTTTTGAACAGGGGAATGAACTACAATGAGCAGTTCTTC
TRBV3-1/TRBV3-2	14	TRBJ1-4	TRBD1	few	CASSQQGAREKLFF	TGTGCCAGCAGCCAGCAGGGGGCGCGTGAAAAACTGTTTTTT
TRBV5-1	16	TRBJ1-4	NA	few	CASSLVPGWINEKLFF	TGCGCCAGCAGCTTGGTCCCAGGGTGGATTAATGAAAAACTGTTTTTT
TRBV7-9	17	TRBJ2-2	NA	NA	CASSLALQGRGTGELFF	TGTGCCAGCAGCTTAGCTCTACAGGGTCGGGGCACCGGGGAGCTGTTTTTT
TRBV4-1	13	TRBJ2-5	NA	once	CASSQADGKTQYF	TGCGCCAGCAGCCAAGCCGACGGGAAGACCCAGTACTTC
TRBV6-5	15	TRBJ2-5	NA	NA	CASSYLYPRGETQYF	TGTGCCAGCAGTTACCTGTACCCCAGGGGAGAGACCCAGTACTTC
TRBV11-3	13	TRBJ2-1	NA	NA	CASSLAGIGEQFF	TGTGCCAGCAGCTTAGCGGGTATCGGTGAGCAGTTCTTC
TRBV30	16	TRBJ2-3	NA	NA	CAWSVTTGLSRNTQYF	TGTGCCTGGAGCGTGACTACCGGGCTCTCCCGCAATACGCAGTATTTT
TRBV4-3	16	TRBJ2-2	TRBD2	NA	CASSQSSGGASGELFF	TGCGCCAGCAGCCAAAGTAGCGGGGGGGCCAGCGGGGAGCTGTTTTTT
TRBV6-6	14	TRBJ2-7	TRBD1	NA	CASSLPGQSYEQYF	TGTGCCAGCAGTCTCCCGGGACAGTCCTACGAGCAGTACTTC
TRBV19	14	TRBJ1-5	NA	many	CASSPWTGNQPQHF	TGTGCCAGTAGTCCGTGGACAGGCAATCAGCCCCAGCATTTT
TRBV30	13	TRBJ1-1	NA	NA	CAWNRKGYTEAFF	TGTGCCTGGAATAGAAAGGGGTACACTGAAGCTTTCTTT
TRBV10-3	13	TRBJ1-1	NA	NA	CAISGEGGTEAFF	TGTGCCATCAGTGGCGAAGGGGGAACTGAAGCTTTCTTT
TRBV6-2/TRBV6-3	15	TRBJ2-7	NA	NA	CASSYPDSYSYEQYF	TGTGCCAGCAGTTACCCTGATAGCTACTCCTACGAGCAGTACTTC
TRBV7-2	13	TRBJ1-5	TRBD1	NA	CASSSQGDQPQHF	TGTGCCAGCAGCTCTCAGGGGGATCAGCCCCAGCATTTT
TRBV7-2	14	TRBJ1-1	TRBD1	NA	CASSARTGMTEAFF	TGTGCCAGCAGCGCTCGGACAGGAATGACTGAAGCTTTCTTT
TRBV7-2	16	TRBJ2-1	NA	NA	CASTSLGGSRLNEQFF	TGTGCCAGCACCTCCCTTGGCGGGTCAAGGCTTAATGAGCAGTTCTTC
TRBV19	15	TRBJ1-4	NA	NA	CASSTPGRSLKNLFF	TGTGCCAGTAGTACGCCAGGAAGATCACTGAAAAATTTGTTTTTT
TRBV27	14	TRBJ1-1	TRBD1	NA	CASSLQGGWPEAFF	TGTGCCAGCAGCTTACAGGGGGGTTGGCCTGAAGCTTTCTTT
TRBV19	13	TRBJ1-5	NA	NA	CASRGREGQPQHF	TGTGCCAGTAGGGGGAGGGAAGGGCAGCCCCAGCATTTT
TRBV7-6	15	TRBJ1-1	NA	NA	CASSLAPRGWAEAFF	TGTGCCAGCAGCTTAGCCCCCAGAGGGTGGGCTGAAGCTTTCTTT
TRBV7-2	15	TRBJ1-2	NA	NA	CASSLALRQNYGYTF	TGTGCCAGCAGCTTAGCGCTTCGACAGAACTATGGCTACACCTTC
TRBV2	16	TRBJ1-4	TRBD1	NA	CASRDRQGAANEKLFF	TGTGCCAGCAGGGATAGACAGGGGGCTGCTAATGAAAAACTGTTTTTT
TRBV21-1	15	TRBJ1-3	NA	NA	CASSKTASSGNTIYF	TGTGCCAGCAGCAAAACCGCTAGCTCTGGAAACACCATATATTTT
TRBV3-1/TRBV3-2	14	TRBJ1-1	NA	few	CASSQVAGNTEAFF	TGTGCCAGCAGCCAAGTCGCCGGGAACACTGAAGCTTTCTTT
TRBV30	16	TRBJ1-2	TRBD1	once	CAWSQGTGGSYYGYTF	TGTGCCTGGAGTCAAGGGACAGGGGGATCCTACTATGGCTACACCTTC
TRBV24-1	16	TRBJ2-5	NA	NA	CATSDQRSGGKETQYF	TGTGCCACCAGTGACCAACGTTCGGGGGGCAAAGAGACCCAGTACTTC
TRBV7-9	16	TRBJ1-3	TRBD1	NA	CASRSGQERSGNTIYF	TGTGCCAGCAGGAGTGGACAGGAACGCTCTGGAAACACCATATATTTT
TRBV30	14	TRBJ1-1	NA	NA	CAWSVRHQNTEAFF	TGTGCCTGGAGTGTGAGGCACCAGAACACTGAAGCTTTCTTT
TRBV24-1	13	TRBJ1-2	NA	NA	CATSDGGAGGYTF	TGTGCCACCAGTGATGGGGGGGCCGGCGGCTACACCTTC
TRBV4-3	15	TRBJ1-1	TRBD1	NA	CASSQSTGVGAEAFF	TGCGCCAGCAGCCAATCTACAGGGGTTGGGGCTGAAGCTTTCTTT
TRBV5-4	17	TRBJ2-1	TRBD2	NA	CASSLTPGTSGGNEQFF	TGTGCCAGCAGCTTGACCCCCGGGACTAGCGGGGGGAATGAGCAGTTCTTC
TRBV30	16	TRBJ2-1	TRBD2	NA	CAWSAALAGGIGEQFF	TGTGCCTGGAGTGCCGCCCTAGCGGGGGGGATCGGGGAGCAGTTCTTC
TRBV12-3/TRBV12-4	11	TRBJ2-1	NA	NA	CASSQYNEQFF	TGTGCCAGCAGCCAATACAATGAGCAGTTCTTC
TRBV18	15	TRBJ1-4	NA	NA	CASSPDSGDAEKLFF	TGTGCCAGCTCACCAGATTCGGGGGATGCCGAAAAACTGTTTTTT
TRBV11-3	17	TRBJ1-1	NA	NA	CASSLGAQGGDGTEAFF	TGTGCCAGCAGCTTAGGGGCCCAAGGGGGGGATGGCACTGAAGCTTTCTTT
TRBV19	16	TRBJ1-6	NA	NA	CASSFSFSNPDSPLHF	TGTGCCAGTAGTTTCTCGTTCTCAAACCCGGATTCACCCCTCCACTTT
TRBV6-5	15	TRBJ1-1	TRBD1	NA	CASSTGQGAWTEAFF	TGTGCCAGCAGCACCGGACAGGGGGCATGGACTGAAGCTTTCTTT
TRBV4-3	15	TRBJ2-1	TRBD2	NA	CASSHQRGGPNEQFF	TGCGCCAGCAGCCATCAGCGGGGGGGCCCGAATGAGCAGTTCTTC
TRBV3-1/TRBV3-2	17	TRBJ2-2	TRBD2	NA	CASSQDLVAGSTGELFF	TGTGCCAGCAGCCAAGATCTGGTAGCGGGGAGCACCGGGGAGCTGTTTTTT
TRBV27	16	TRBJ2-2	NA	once	CASSFSRQVNTGELFF	TGTGCCAGCAGTTTTTCGAGACAGGTGAACACCGGGGAGCTGTTTTTT
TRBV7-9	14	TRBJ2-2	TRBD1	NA	CASSFDRATGELFF	TGTGCCAGCAGCTTTGACAGGGCCACCGGGGAGCTGTTTTTT
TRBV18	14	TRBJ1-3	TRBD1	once	CASSLGQVGNTIYF	TGTGCCAGCTCACTGGGACAGGTTGGAAACACCATATATTTT